These T cell receptor beta chains were read from a single sample in a study of glioma-infiltrating T cells after dendritic cell vaccination. Profiling relied on immunoSEQ multiplex PCR, and the TCRdb table lists in-frame clones only, not all of them. The sample lists about 95,000 clones; under 90% were seen once. Material: blood, obtained before dendritic cell vaccination. These receptor sequences come from a human donor with glioblastoma. Each CDR3 is given with its conserved first and last residue. The order of the fields is J gene, V gene, clone size, D gene, CDR3 length, CDR3 DNA, CDR3 protein. A D gene is named only where the DNA matches it firmly. Expanded clones are given a class, and other clones once, few, many or no size at all.

TRBJ1-5,TRBV4-3,once,TRBD1,18,TGCGCCAGCAGCCAAAACAAAGGGACAGGGGATCTAGTTCAGCCCCAGCATTTT,CASSQNKGTGDLVQPQHF
TRBJ2-3,TRBV27,-,TRBD2,15,TGTGCCAGCTCCAAGGTGGGAGGGAACACAGATACGCAGTATTTT,CASSKVGGNTDTQYF
TRBJ2-7,TRBV5-1,-,-,15,TGCGCCAGCAGCTTGGTGACAGGTTATTCCTACGAGCAGTACTTC,CASSLVTGYSYEQYF
TRBJ1-5,TRBV7-2,-,TRBD1,15,TGTGCCAGCAGCCCGCCCTCAGGGGGGTATCAGCCCCAGCATTTT,CASSPPSGGYQPQHF
TRBJ2-7,TRBV6-6,-,TRBD1,14,TGTGCCAGCGATACAGGGGGAGCGGTTAACGAGCAGTACTTC,CASDTGGAVNEQYF
TRBJ2-7,TRBV6-5,-,-,13,TGTGCCAGCAGTCGGACCAGCGGAGCCGGGCAGTACTTC,CASSRTSGAGQYF
TRBJ2-1,TRBV11-3,-,TRBD1,17,TGTGCCAGCAGCTCAGCCTCTTGGACAGGGAAGAGAGGTGAGCAGTTCTTC,CASSSASWTGKRGEQFF
TRBJ2-7,TRBV18,-,-,15,TGTGCCAGCTCACCACGGCCCCTAGACTCCTACGAGCAGTACTTC,CASSPRPLDSYEQYF
TRBJ2-7,TRBV5-8,-,TRBD1,16,TGTGCCAGCAGCTCCCGGGACAGGGGGCGCATCTACGAGCAGTACTTC,CASSSRDRGRIYEQYF
TRBJ1-5,TRBV5-1,-,-,14,TGCGCCAGCAGCGTGGACAGCCTCAATCAGCCCCAGCATTTT,CASSVDSLNQPQHF
TRBJ1-3,TRBV5-1,-,-,16,TGCGCCAGCAGCTTAGGAGGGAGAAGCTCTGGAAACACCATATATTTT,CASSLGGRSSGNTIYF
TRBJ1-2,TRBV7-8,once,-,12,TGTGCCAGCAGCTTAGACCAGGGGGGCTACACCTTC,CASSLDQGGYTF
TRBJ1-1,TRBV7-2,-,TRBD1,15,TGTGCCAGCAGCTTAGGGACAGGGCAATACACTGAAGCTTTCTTT,CASSLGTGQYTEAFF
TRBJ2-6,TRBV18,-,TRBD1,19,TGTGCCAGCTCCCACGCCGGGACAGGGGGCCTCTCTGGGGCCAACGTCCTGACTTTC,CASSHAGTGGLSGANVLTF
TRBJ2-3,TRBV4-2,-,-,15,TGTGCCGCCTCGGCGGCCACGGGGGACACAGATACGCAGTATTTT,CAASAATGDTDTQYF
TRBJ2-5,TRBV5-1,-,-,14,TGCGCCAGCAGCTTGGGCGGGGAATGGGAGACCCAGTACTTC,CASSLGGEWETQYF
TRBJ1-1,TRBV7-2,few,TRBD1,19,TGTGCCAGCAGCCCATGGGGCCCCGGGACAGGGACGAAGGGCACTGAAGCTTTCTTT,CASSPWGPGTGTKGTEAFF
TRBJ2-7,TRBV5-6,-,TRBD1,17,TGTGCCAGCAGCCTGGACGGTGGGGCAGGGGGCACCTACGAGCAGTACTTC,CASSLDGGAGGTYEQYF
TRBJ2-5,TRBV27,-,-,14,TGTGCCAGCAGTTACCAGACACACAAAGAGACCCAGTACTTC,CASSYQTHKETQYF
TRBJ2-7,TRBV2,-,TRBD1,12,TGTGCCAGCACCGACAGGGGGCAAGTGGGGTACTTC,CASTDRGQVGYF
TRBJ1-3,TRBV19,few,-,15,TGTGCCAGTAGCCTGCGGCATACTGATGGAAACACCATATATTTT,CASSLRHTDGNTIYF
TRBJ1-4,TRBV5-4,-,-,15,TGTGCCAGCAGCTCCCCCCAGGAAGCCAATGAAAAACTGTTTTTT,CASSSPQEANEKLFF
TRBJ2-4,TRBV4-3,-,-,16,TGCGCCAGCAGCCCCAGACATCTATACGCCAAAAACATTCAGTACTTC,CASSPRHLYAKNIQYF
TRBJ2-6,TRBV9,-,-,14,TGTGCCAGCAGCGCAGGGTCGGGGGCCAACGTCCTGACTTTC,CASSAGSGANVLTF
TRBJ2-3,TRBV18,-,TRBD2,15,TGTGCCAGCTCACCCGGCGCGGGAGAGACAGATACGCAGTATTTT,CASSPGAGETDTQYF
TRBJ2-3,TRBV29-1,-,-,15,TGCAGCGCCAGGGGGACGTCGGGGGATGGGGATACGCAGTATTTT,CSARGTSGDGDTQYF
TRBJ1-1,TRBV7-7,few,-,13,TGTGCCAGCAGCTTGGAGACTGACACTGAAGCTTTCTTT,CASSLETDTEAFF
TRBJ2-1,TRBV18,-,-,12,TGTGCCAGCTCACCGTCCCGGGATGAGCAGTTCTTC,CASSPSRDEQFF
TRBJ1-6,TRBV6-5,-,TRBD1,14,TGTGCCAGCAGGGCTCAGGGGGCGTTCTCACCCCTCCACTTT,CASRAQGAFSPLHF
TRBJ1-2,TRBV5-4,-,TRBD1,15,TGTGCCAGCAGCTCGGGGACAGGGGGCGTGGGAGGCTACACCTTC,CASSSGTGGVGGYTF
TRBJ2-6,TRBV6-5,-,-,14,TGTGCCAGCAGTGGCACCTCTGGGGCCAACGTCCTGACTTTC,CASSGTSGANVLTF
TRBJ2-7,TRBV5-1,-,TRBD1,15,TGCGCCAGCAGCAGGGACAGAACTAGCTCCTACGAGCAGTACTTC,CASSRDRTSSYEQYF
TRBJ2-3,TRBV27,-,TRBD1,16,TGTGCCAGCCTCGGCTTCAACAGGGGCGGGACAGATACGCAGTATTTT,CASLGFNRGGTDTQYF
TRBJ2-5,TRBV7-3,-,-,13,TGTGCCAGCAGCTTAATCAAGGGGGAGACCCAGTACTTC,CASSLIKGETQYF
TRBJ2-3,TRBV5-1,few,-,14,TGCGCCAGCAGCTTGGGGGCACTCACAGATACGCAGTATTTT,CASSLGALTDTQYF
TRBJ2-1,TRBV7-9,once,TRBD1,15,TGTGCCAGCAGCTTAAGGACAGGGGGCTTCAATGAGCAGTTCTTC,CASSLRTGGFNEQFF
TRBJ2-7,TRBV10-3,once,TRBD1,16,TGTGCCACCTCCCGAGAGGACAGGGGGTACTCCTACGAGCAGTACTTC,CATSREDRGYSYEQYF
TRBJ2-7,TRBV7-8,-,-,14,TGTGCCAGCAGCTTAAGGTCCCAGGGGTACGAGCAGTACTTC,CASSLRSQGYEQYF
TRBJ2-1,TRBV27,-,-,11,TGTGCCACCGAACAGGGAATTGAGCAGTTCTTC,CATEQGIEQFF
TRBJ2-7,TRBV4-1,-,-,14,TGCGCCAGCAGCCAAGTCGTGAGCTCCTACGAGCAGTACTTC,CASSQVVSSYEQYF
TRBJ2-3,TRBV5-1,-,-,14,TGCGCCAGCAGCATGACTAGTGGACCATATACGCAGTATTTT,CASSMTSGPYTQYF
TRBJ2-7,TRBV2,-,TRBD1,15,TGTGCCAGCAGTGAAGGGTACAGGGGACCCCACGAGCAGTACTTC,CASSEGYRGPHEQYF
TRBJ2-7,TRBV7-2,-,-,12,TGTGCCAGCAGCTTAGATACCTACGAGCAGTACTTC,CASSLDTYEQYF
TRBJ1-3,TRBV5-1,-,-,13,TGCGCCAGCAGCTGGACGGGGGGAAACACCATATATTTT,CASSWTGGNTIYF
TRBJ1-6,TRBV10-1,few,-,15,TGCGCCAGCAGTGAGGCGGCAGGGCTGAATTCACCCCTCCACTTT,CASSEAAGLNSPLHF
TRBJ2-7,TRBV10-1,-,-,15,TGCGCCAGCAGCCTGGACAGCTCCCCTCCCTACGAGCAGTACTTC,CASSLDSSPPYEQYF
TRBJ1-2,TRBV5-4,-,-,14,TGTGCCAGCAGCACAGGGACCCAAAACTATGGCTACACCTTC,CASSTGTQNYGYTF
TRBJ1-1,TRBV11-2,-,-,18,TGTGCCAGCAGCTCCGCCAGGGTTAAGGGCGATCAGGGCACTGAAGCTTTCTTT,CASSSARVKGDQGTEAFF
TRBJ2-7,TRBV30,-,-,11,TGTGCCGGGAGTCGGGGCTACGAGCAGTACTTC,CAGSRGYEQYF
TRBJ1-2,TRBV9,-,-,13,TGTGCCAGCAGCGTAGTTTACGGCTATGGCTACACCTTC,CASSVVYGYGYTF
TRBJ2-5,TRBV13,-,-,15,TGTGCCAGCAGCTTAGGCGCAGGGGCCGGGGAGACCCAGTACTTC,CASSLGAGAGETQYF
TRBJ2-3,TRBV7-8,-,-,12,TGTGCCAGCAGTCCGGGGGCAGATACGCAGTATTTT,CASSPGADTQYF
TRBJ2-5,TRBV29-1,once,-,13,TGCAGCGTTTTTCGCAGTACCCAAGAGACCCAGTACTTC,CSVFRSTQETQYF
TRBJ2-7,TRBV4-1,once,-,13,TGCGCCAGCAGCCGACTAGGCTCCTACGAGCAGTACTTC,CASSRLGSYEQYF